This TCR beta chain is drawn from a study of shared clonotypes between healthy human individuals. Broader study findings: Only blood underwent sampling, and tissue repertoires likely differ.

With regard to this clone: The antigen is unknown.

The CDR3 consists of 15 residues. The V and J ends lost 2 bases and 5 bases respectively, with 15 bases between them. The germline gives CDR1 MDHEN, CDR2 SYDVKM. It was at deep level that the assay was run. The authors split each subset's genomic DNA evenly across several immunoSEQ plates. Data came from immunoSEQ multiplex PCR; TCRdb stores just in-frame clones and leaves some out. The sample lists about 490,000 clones, roughly 80% occurring once. Adult Caucasians living in Nashville, Tennessee made up all of the donors. The receptor comes from a woman between 40 and 50 years old in good health. Some clones in this sample may be carry-over from other donors' samples. The sample consisted of PBMCs. The chain combines TRBV28 with TRBJ2-5, with TRBD1 as a possible D gene (6 bases). CDR3 sequence reads: CASSLPGHSKETQYF. The DNA of the CDR3 is TGTGCCAGCAGTTTACCGGGACACTCAAAGGAGACCCAGTACTTC. Full variable domain (rest looked up from reference TRBV28 and TRBJ2-5): DVKVTQSSRYLVKRTGEKVFLECVQDMDHENMFWYRQDPGLGLRLIYFSYDVKMKEKGDIPEGYSVSREKKERFSLILESASTNQTSMYLCASSLPGHSKETQYFGPGTRLLVL.